This T cell receptor (beta chain) is from a study of shared clonotypes between healthy human individuals. About the research overall: Researchers drew samples from two women and a few men aged 18 to 49. Per donor, three plates held CD4 naive cells, three held CD4 memory, two held CD8 naive and one held CD8 memory.

The CDR3 extends over 17 amino acids. Trimming at V came to 7 bases and at J to 3 bases, leaving 14 bases not matched to a gene. From germline, CDR1 is PRHDT and CDR2 FYEKMQ (reference sequence). The assay was immunoSEQ multiplex PCR, and TCRdb's table has in-frame clones only and misses some. Altogether over 2 million clones are present, about nine tenths being singletons, with the ten largest covering roughly 0.34%. The source is a man younger than 35 in good health. Some clones in this sample may be carry-over from other donors' samples. Sequenced material: naive CD4+ T cells from PBMCs. Subset meaning: CD45RA+ positively selected. The chain links TRBV13 to TRBJ2-1, with 8 bases aligning to TRBD1. CDR3 protein: CASTSRKGQEVYNEQFF. The CDR3 DNA reads TGTGCCAGCACCTCCAGGAAGGGACAGGAAGTCTACAATGAGCAGTTCTTC.